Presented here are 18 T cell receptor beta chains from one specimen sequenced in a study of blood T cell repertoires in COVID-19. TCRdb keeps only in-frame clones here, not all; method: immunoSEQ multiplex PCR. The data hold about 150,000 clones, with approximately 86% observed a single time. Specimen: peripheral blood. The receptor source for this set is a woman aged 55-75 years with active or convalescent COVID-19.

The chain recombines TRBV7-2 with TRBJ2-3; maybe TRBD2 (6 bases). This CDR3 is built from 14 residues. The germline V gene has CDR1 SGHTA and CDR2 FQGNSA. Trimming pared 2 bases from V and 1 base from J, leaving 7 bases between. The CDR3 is CASSLTGGTDTQYF. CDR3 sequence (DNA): TGTGCCAGCAGCTTAACGGGGGGCACAGATACGCAGTATTTT. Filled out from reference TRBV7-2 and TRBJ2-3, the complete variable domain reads GAGVSQSPSNKVTEKGKDVELRCDPISGHTALYWYRQSLGQGLEFLIYFQGNSAPDKSGLPSDRFSAERTGGSVSTLTIQRTQQEDSAVYLCASSLTGGTDTQYFGPGTRLTVL.

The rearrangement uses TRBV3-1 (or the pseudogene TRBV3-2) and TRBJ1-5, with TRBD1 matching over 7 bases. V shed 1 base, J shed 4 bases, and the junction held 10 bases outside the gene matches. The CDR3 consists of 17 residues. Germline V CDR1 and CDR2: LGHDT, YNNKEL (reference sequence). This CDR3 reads CASSQALGDSANQPQHF. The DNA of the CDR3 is TGTGCCAGCAGCCAAGCCCTGGGGGACAGTGCAAATCAGCCCCAGCATTTT.

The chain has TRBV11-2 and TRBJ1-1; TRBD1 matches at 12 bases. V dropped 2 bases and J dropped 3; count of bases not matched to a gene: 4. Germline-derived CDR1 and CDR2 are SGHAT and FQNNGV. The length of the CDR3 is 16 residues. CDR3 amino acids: CASSLRGQGAYTEAFF. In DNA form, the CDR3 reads TGTGCCAGCAGCTTAAGGGGACAGGGGGCATACACTGAAGCTTTCTTT. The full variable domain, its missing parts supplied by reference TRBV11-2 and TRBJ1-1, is EAGVAQSPRYKIIEKRQSVAFWCNPISGHATLYWYQQILGQGPKLLIQFQNNGVVDDSQLPKDRFSAERLKGVDSTLKIQPAKLEDSAVYLCASSLRGQGAYTEAFFGQGTRLTVV.

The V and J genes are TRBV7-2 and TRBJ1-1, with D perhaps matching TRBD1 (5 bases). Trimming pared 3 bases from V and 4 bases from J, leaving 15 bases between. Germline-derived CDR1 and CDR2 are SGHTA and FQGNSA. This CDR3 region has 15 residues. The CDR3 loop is CASSLGWGVGTEAFF. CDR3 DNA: TGTGCCAGCAGCTTGGGCTGGGGGGTCGGCACTGAAGCTTTCTTT.

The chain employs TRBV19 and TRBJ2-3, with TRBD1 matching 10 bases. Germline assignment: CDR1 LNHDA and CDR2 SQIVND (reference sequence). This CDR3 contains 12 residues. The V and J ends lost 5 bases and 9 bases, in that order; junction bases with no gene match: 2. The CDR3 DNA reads TGTGCCAGTAGTGGACAGGGGGAAACGCAGTATTTT. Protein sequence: CASSGQGETQYF.

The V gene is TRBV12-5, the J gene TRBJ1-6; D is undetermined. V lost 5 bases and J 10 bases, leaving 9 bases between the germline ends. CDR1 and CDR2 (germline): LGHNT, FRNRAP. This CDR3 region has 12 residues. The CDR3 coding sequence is TGTGCTAGTGGTCCCCCCGGGTCACCCCTCCACTTT. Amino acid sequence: CASGPPGSPLHF. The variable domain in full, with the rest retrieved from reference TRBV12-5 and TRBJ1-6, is DARVTQTPRHKVTEMGQEVTMRCQPILGHNTVFWYRQTMMQGLELLAYFRNRAPLDDSGMPKDRFSAEMPDATLATLKIQPSEPRDSAVYFCASGPPGSPLHFGNGTRLTVT.

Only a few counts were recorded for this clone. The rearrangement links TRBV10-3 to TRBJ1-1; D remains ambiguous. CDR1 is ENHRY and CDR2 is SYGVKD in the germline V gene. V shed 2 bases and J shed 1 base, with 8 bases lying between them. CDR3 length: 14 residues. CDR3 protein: CAISEHGRNTEAFF. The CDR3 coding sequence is TGTGCCATCAGTGAGCACGGGAGGAACACTGAAGCTTTCTTT.

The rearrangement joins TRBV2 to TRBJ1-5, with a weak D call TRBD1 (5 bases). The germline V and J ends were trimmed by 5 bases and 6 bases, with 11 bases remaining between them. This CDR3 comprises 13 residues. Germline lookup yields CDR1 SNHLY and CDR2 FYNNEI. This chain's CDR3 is CASSPTVVQPQHF. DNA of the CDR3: TGTGCCAGCAGTCCGACAGTCGTTCAGCCCCAGCATTTT. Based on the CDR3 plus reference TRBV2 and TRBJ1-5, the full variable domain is EPEVTQTPSHQVTQMGQEVILRCVPISNHLYFYWYRQILGQKVEFLVSFYNNEISEKSEIFDDQFSVERPDGSNFTLKIRSTKLEDSAMYFCASSPTVVQPQHFGDGTRLSIL.

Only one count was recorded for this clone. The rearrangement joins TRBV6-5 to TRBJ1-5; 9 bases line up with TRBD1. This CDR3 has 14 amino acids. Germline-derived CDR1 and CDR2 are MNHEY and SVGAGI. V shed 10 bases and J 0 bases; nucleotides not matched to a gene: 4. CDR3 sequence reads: CAITGGTSNQPQHF. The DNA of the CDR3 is TGTGCCATAACAGGGGGCACTAGCAATCAGCCCCAGCATTTT.

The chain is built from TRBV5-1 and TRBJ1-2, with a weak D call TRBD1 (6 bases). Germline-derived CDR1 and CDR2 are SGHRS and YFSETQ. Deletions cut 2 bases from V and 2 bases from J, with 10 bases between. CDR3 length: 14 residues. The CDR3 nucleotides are TGCGCCAGCAGCTTCTCGGACAGAAACTATGGCTACACCTTC. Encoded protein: CASSFSDRNYGYTF.

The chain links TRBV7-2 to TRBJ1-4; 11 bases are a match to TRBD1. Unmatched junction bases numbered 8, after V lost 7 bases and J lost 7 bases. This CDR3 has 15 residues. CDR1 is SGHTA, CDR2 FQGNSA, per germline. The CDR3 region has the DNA TGTGCCAGCAAACCGGGACAGGGGGAGAGTGAAAAACTGTTTTTT. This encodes CASKPGQGESEKLFF. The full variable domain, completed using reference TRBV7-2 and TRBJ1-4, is GAGVSQSPSNKVTEKGKDVELRCDPISGHTALYWYRQSLGQGLEFLIYFQGNSAPDKSGLPSDRFSAERTGGSVSTLTIQRTQQEDSAVYLCASKPGQGESEKLFFGSGTQLSVL.

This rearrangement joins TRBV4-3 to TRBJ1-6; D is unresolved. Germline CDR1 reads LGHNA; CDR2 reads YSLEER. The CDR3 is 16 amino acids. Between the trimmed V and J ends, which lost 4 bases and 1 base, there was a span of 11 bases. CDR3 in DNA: TGCGCCAGCAGCCCCGCCGAGGAGTCCTATAATTCACCCCTCCACTTT. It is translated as CASSPAEESYNSPLHF.

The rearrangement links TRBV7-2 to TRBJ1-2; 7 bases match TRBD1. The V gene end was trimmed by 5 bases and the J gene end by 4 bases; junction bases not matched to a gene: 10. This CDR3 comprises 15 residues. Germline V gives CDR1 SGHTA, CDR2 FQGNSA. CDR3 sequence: CASSKTGTEGYGYTF. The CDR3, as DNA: TGTGCCAGCAGCAAAACCGGGACAGAGGGCTATGGCTACACCTTC.

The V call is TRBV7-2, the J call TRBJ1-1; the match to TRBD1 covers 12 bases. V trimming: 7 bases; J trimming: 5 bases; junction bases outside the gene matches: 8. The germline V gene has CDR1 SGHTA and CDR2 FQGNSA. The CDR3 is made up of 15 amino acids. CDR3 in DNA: TGTGCCAGCACCGCGGCGGGACAGGGGGCTACTGAAGCTTTCTTT. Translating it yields CASTAAGQGATEAFF.

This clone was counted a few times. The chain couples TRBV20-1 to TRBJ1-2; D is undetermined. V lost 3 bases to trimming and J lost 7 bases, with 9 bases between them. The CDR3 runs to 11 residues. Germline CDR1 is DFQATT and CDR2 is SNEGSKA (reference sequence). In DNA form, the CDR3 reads TGCAGTGCTAGGAAGGCGGGTGGCTACACCTTC. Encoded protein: CSARKAGGYTF.

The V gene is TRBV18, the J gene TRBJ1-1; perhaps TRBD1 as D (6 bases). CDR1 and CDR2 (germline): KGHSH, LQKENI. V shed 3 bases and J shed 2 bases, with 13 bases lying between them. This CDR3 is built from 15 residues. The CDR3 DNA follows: TGTGCCAGCTCACCTGACGGACAGCTAAACACTGAAGCTTTCTTT. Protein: CASSPDGQLNTEAFF. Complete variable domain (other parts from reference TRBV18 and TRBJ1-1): NAGVMQNPRHLVRRRGQEARLRCSPMKGHSHVYWYRQLPEEGLKFMVYLQKENIIDESGMPKERFSAEFPKEGPSILRIQQVVRGDSAAYFCASSPDGQLNTEAFFGQGTRLTVV.

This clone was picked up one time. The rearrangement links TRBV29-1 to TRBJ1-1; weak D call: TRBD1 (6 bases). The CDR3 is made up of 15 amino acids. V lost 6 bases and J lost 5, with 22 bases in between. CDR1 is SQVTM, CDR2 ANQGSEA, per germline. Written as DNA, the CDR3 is TGCAGCGTCGGGTCAAGGGGGGGAAGGGGTACTGAAGCTTTCTTT. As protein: CSVGSRGGRGTEAFF.

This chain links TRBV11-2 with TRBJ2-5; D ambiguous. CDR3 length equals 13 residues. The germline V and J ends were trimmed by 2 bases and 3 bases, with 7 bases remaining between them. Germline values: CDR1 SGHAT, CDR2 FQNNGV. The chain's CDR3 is CASSLRLKETQYF. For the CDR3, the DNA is TGTGCCAGCAGCTTAAGACTGAAAGAGACCCAGTACTTC.